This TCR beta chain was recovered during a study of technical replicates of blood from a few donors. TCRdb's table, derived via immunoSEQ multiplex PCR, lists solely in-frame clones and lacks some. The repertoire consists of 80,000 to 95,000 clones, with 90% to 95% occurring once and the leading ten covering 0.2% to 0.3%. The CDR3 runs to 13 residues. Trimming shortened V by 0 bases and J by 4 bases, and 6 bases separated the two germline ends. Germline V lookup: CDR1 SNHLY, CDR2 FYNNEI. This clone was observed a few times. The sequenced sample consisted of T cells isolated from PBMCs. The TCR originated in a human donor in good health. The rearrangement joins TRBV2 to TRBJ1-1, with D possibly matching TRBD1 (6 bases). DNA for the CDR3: TGTGCCAGCAGTGAAGCAGGGGGCACTGAAGCTTTCTTT. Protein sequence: CASSEAGGTEAFF. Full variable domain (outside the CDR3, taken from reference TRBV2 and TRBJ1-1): EPEVTQTPSHQVTQMGQEVILRCVPISNHLYFYWYRQILGQKVEFLVSFYNNEISEKSEIFDDQFSVERPDGSNFTLKIRSTKLEDSAMYFCASSEAGGTEAFFGQGTRLTVV.